These T cell receptor beta chains were read from a single sample in a study of blood T cell repertoires in COVID-19. Method: immunoSEQ multiplex PCR; TCRdb's copy keeps in-frame clones and lacks some. The profile shows roughly 100,000 clones, approximately 86% of them singletons. The sequenced sample consisted of peripheral blood. The receptors were sampled from a human donor in a cohort sampled during active COVID-19. The CDR3 runs from the conserved cysteine through the conserved F or W. The D gene is left open where the match is weak. Clone size, where shown, is once, few, many, or a class for clones that have expanded.

d_call	clone_size	v_call	j_call	cdr3_aa	cdr3_nt
-	-	TRBV5-1	TRBJ1-1	CASSLTTAMNTEAFF	TGCGCCAGCAGCTTGACGACAGCTATGAACACTGAAGCTTTCTTT
TRBD1	-	TRBV6-2/TRBV6-3	TRBJ1-5	CASSYDPRDREDQPQHF	TGTGCCAGCAGTTACGATCCCCGGGACAGGGAGGATCAGCCCCAGCATTTT
TRBD2	-	TRBV27	TRBJ2-7	CASRIAGGSYEQYF	TGTGCCAGCAGGATAGCGGGGGGGTCCTACGAGCAGTACTTC
TRBD2	-	TRBV27	TRBJ2-3	CASSLRSGGSTDTQYF	TGTGCCAGCAGTTTAAGGAGCGGGGGCTCCACAGATACGCAGTATTTT
-	-	TRBV5-8	TRBJ1-1	CASNRGGGLLNAFF	TGTGCCAGCAACCGGGGAGGTGGGTTGCTCAACGCTTTCTTT
TRBD2	few	TRBV5-1	TRBJ2-5	CASSLVAGAAVTQYF	TGCGCCAGCAGCTTGGTAGCGGGGGCCGCAGTAACCCAGTACTTC
TRBD1	-	TRBV27	TRBJ2-1	CASRDRVYNEQFF	TGTGCCAGCCGGGACAGGGTTTACAATGAGCAGTTCTTC
-	-	TRBV12-3/TRBV12-4	TRBJ1-1	CASTLLGAGDAFF	TGTGCCAGCACCCTCCTGGGGGCGGGTGATGCTTTCTTT
-	-	TRBV7-2	TRBJ2-3	CASRIPEWTDTQYF	TGTGCCAGCAGAATACCTGAGTGGACAGATACGCAGTATTTT
TRBD2	-	TRBV11-2	TRBJ2-7	CASSITGTSGRILEQYF	TGTGCCAGCAGCATCACCGGGACTAGCGGGAGAATCCTCGAGCAGTACTTC
-	-	TRBV19	TRBJ2-7	CASSIVGATLYEQYF	TGTGCCAGTAGTATAGTGGGGGCGACCCTATACGAGCAGTACTTC
-	-	TRBV6-5	TRBJ1-2	CASRPAGGRNYGYTF	TGTGCCAGCAGACCCGCGGGGGGCAGAAACTATGGCTACACCTTC
-	-	TRBV30	TRBJ2-7	CAWSLRGFNEQYF	TGTGCCTGGAGTCTTCGGGGGTTCAACGAGCAGTACTTC
-	-	TRBV14	TRBJ1-2	CASSQGQNYGYTF	TGTGCCAGCAGCCAAGGTCAGAACTATGGCTACACCTTC
-	-	TRBV3-1/TRBV3-2	TRBJ2-6	CASSQDGARWSGANVLTF	TGTGCCAGCAGCCAAGATGGGGCCAGGTGGTCGGGGGCCAACGTCCTGACTTTC
TRBD1	few	TRBV27	TRBJ1-1	CASSWTGDTEAFF	TGTGCCAGCAGTTGGACAGGGGACACTGAAGCTTTCTTT
-	few	TRBV19	TRBJ2-3	CASSIGPGTDTQYF	TGTGCCAGTAGTATAGGTCCAGGCACAGATACGCAGTATTTT
TRBD2	-	TRBV29-1	TRBJ2-7	CSVEGSRTGGLEQYF	TGCAGCGTTGAAGGATCAAGAACGGGAGGCCTCGAGCAGTACTTC
TRBD2	few	TRBV4-2	TRBJ2-5	CASSRGTSGYQETQYF	TGTGCCAGCAGCCGAGGGACTAGCGGTTACCAAGAGACCCAGTACTTC
-	-	TRBV7-6	TRBJ2-7	CASSQWSPSGEQYF	TGTGCCAGCAGCCAGTGGTCCCCATCCGGGGAGCAGTACTTC
TRBD1	-	TRBV6-2/TRBV6-3	TRBJ1-6	CASSGQGAGSPLHF	TGTGCCAGCAGTGGACAGGGGGCCGGTTCACCCCTCCACTTT
TRBD1	-	TRBV28	TRBJ2-3	CASTRGQVDTQYF	TGTGCCAGCACCAGAGGACAGGTAGATACGCAGTATTTT
-	-	TRBV19	TRBJ2-3	CASSMGLYTDTQYF	TGTGCCAGTAGTATGGGACTCTACACAGATACGCAGTATTTT
-	-	TRBV9	TRBJ2-1	CASSVGQVGYNEQFF	TGTGCCAGCAGCGTAGGACAGGTTGGGTACAATGAGCAGTTCTTC
-	-	TRBV6-6	TRBJ2-7	CASTGGTERYEQYF	TGTGCCAGCACGGGTGGGACTGAGAGATACGAGCAGTACTTC
TRBD2	-	TRBV28	TRBJ2-5	CASSPPTSGEETQYF	TGTGCCAGCAGCCCCCCCACTAGCGGGGAAGAGACCCAGTACTTC
TRBD1	once	TRBV27	TRBJ2-2	CASRHRTGAILQGTGELFF	TGTGCCAGCAGGCACCGGACAGGGGCGATACTTCAAGGCACCGGGGAGCTGTTTTTT
-	-	TRBV7-9	TRBJ1-1	CASSLAGRDTEAFF	TGTGCCAGCAGCTTAGCAGGGAGAGACACTGAAGCTTTCTTT
-	-	TRBV5-6	TRBJ1-2	CASSLRGGSYTF	TGTGCCAGCAGCTTGCGGGGGGGTAGCTACACCTTC
TRBD2	-	TRBV9	TRBJ2-1	CASSLAWASGSREQFF	TGTGCCAGCAGCCTAGCCTGGGCTAGCGGGAGCCGGGAGCAGTTCTTC
-	-	TRBV7-2	TRBJ2-1	CASSLGLSPYNEQFF	TGTGCCAGCAGCTTGGGACTGTCCCCCTACAATGAGCAGTTCTTC
-	-	TRBV2	TRBJ2-7	CASSFSSYEQYF	TGTGCCAGCAGTTTTAGCTCCTACGAGCAGTACTTC
TRBD2	-	TRBV27	TRBJ2-7	CASSPRLAMGHYEQYF	TGTGCCAGCAGTCCACGACTAGCGATGGGGCACTACGAGCAGTACTTC
-	-	TRBV6-6	TRBJ1-2	CASSYSEGYGYTF	TGTGCCAGCAGTTACTCCGAGGGCTATGGCTACACCTTC
-	-	TRBV3-1/TRBV3-2	TRBJ1-1	CASSQGGQNTEAFF	TGTGCCAGCAGCCAAGGCGGACAGAACACTGAAGCTTTCTTT
-	-	TRBV7-2	TRBJ2-2	CASSLGQKTNTGELFF	TGTGCCAGCAGCCTTGGACAGAAAACGAACACCGGGGAGCTGTTTTTT
-	-	TRBV5-4	TRBJ1-2	CASSLYGGHGYTF	TGTGCCAGCAGCTTGTACGGGGGGCACGGCTACACCTTC
TRBD1	-	TRBV11-2	TRBJ2-1	CASSIRTGNNEQFF	TGTGCCAGCAGCATAAGGACAGGAAACAATGAGCAGTTCTTC
TRBD1	-	TRBV28	TRBJ1-2	CASSQVRGLGNYGYTF	TGTGCCAGCAGCCAGGTTAGGGGGCTCGGTAACTATGGCTACACCTTC
-	once	TRBV5-1	TRBJ1-2	CASSLGQTYGYTF	TGCGCCAGCAGCCTTGGACAAACCTATGGCTACACCTTC
-	-	TRBV18	TRBJ1-5	CASSPDSDQPQHF	TGTGCCAGCTCACCAGACAGCGATCAGCCCCAGCATTTT
-	-	TRBV29-1	TRBJ2-5	CSVEGETAQETQYF	TGCAGCGTTGAAGGTGAGACAGCTCAAGAGACCCAGTACTTC
-	-	TRBV6-6	TRBJ1-1	CASSYVGAGDTEAFF	TGTGCCAGCAGTTACGTGGGGGCGGGGGACACTGAAGCTTTCTTT
-	-	TRBV5-1	TRBJ2-2	CASISFRGEETGELFF	TGCGCCAGCATCTCCTTCAGGGGGGAAGAGACCGGGGAGCTGTTTTTT
TRBD2	-	TRBV9	TRBJ2-3	CASSVDLAGGIDTQYF	TGTGCCAGCAGCGTAGATCTAGCGGGGGGTATAGATACGCAGTATTTT
-	-	TRBV12-5	TRBJ1-5	CASGLPMGQGNQPQHF	TGTGCTAGTGGTTTGCCGATGGGGCAGGGCAATCAGCCCCAGCATTTT
TRBD1	once	TRBV5-6	TRBJ1-2	CASSWTGGYYGYTF	TGTGCCAGCAGCTGGACAGGGGGCTACTATGGCTACACCTTC
-	-	TRBV11-3	TRBJ2-1	CASSLGPPRGEQFF	TGTGCCAGCAGCCTCGGGCCGCCCCGGGGTGAGCAGTTCTTC
TRBD2	-	TRBV9	TRBJ2-5	CASSVEGGRALGETQYF	TGTGCCAGCAGCGTAGAGGGCGGGAGGGCCCTCGGGGAGACCCAGTACTTC
-	-	TRBV10-2	TRBJ2-2	CASSETMNTGELFF	TGCGCCAGCAGTGAAACAATGAACACCGGGGAGCTGTTTTTT
-	-	TRBV27	TRBJ1-6	CASRGQQGSPLHF	TGTGCCAGCAGGGGCCAACAGGGTTCACCCCTCCACTTT
-	-	TRBV9	TRBJ1-4	CASSVIQGSEEKLFF	TGTGCCAGCAGCGTGATCCAGGGGAGTGAGGAAAAACTGTTTTTT
TRBD1	few	TRBV6-1	TRBJ1-3	CASSESDSGGPDTIYF	TGTGCCAGCAGTGAATCGGACTCAGGGGGTCCGGACACCATATATTTT
-	-	TRBV18	TRBJ1-4	CASSHQDRATNEKLFF	TGTGCCAGCTCACACCAAGATCGGGCAACTAATGAAAAACTGTTTTTT
-	-	TRBV7-2	TRBJ2-2	CASSHARDWPRGGELFF	TGTGCCAGCAGCCACGCCCGGGACTGGCCTCGAGGCGGGGAGCTGTTTTTT
-	-	TRBV30	TRBJ2-7	CAWGPSAYEQYF	TGTGCCTGGGGGCCCTCGGCCTACGAGCAGTACTTC
-	-	TRBV30	TRBJ1-1	CAWSQGAKAFF	TGTGCCTGGAGTCAGGGTGCTAAAGCTTTCTTT
-	-	TRBV5-1	TRBJ2-2	CASSLQSTGELFF	TGCGCCAGCAGCTTGCAGTCCACCGGGGAGCTGTTTTTT
-	once	TRBV20-1	TRBJ1-4	CSAQLNEKLFF	TGCAGTGCCCAACTTAATGAAAAACTGTTTTTT